This TCR beta chain stems from a study of metastatic and nonmetastatic thyroid tumors. Study-level background: Patients with malignant and benign thyroid disease provided blood and tumor or nodule tissue, whose repertoires were compared. Notes on the study in general: According to reports, the diversity of TCR beta was significantly higher in malignant thyroid tumors than in benign nodules, and this held in both blood and tumor samples.

The CDR3 consists of 14 residues. V was clipped by 3 bases and J by 0 bases, with 11 bases between them. Germline assignment: CDR1 DFQATT and CDR2 SNEGSKA (reference sequence). In the study's own analysis: The distant-metastasis classifier for papillary thyroid cancer was built from CDR3 differences across clinicopathological groups. Using MiXCR, TCRdb re-called clones from the PCR reads. TCRdb, not the authors, supplied the V and J calls. The sample holds around 12,000 clones, over 30% seen once. Thyroid surgery was performed in patients who had received no treatment beforehand. As concerns this clone: Its target is not known.

V and J are TRBV20-1 and TRBJ1-1, with D unclear. Sequenced: tumor tissue. The TCR sequence derives from a female donor with papillary thyroid cancer or a benign thyroid nodule (not recorded which). Some clones in this sample may be carry-over from other donors' samples. CDR3 region: CSASETGMNTEAFF. CDR3 sequence (DNA): TGCAGTGCTAGTGAGACGGGGATGAACACTGAAGCTTTCTTT.